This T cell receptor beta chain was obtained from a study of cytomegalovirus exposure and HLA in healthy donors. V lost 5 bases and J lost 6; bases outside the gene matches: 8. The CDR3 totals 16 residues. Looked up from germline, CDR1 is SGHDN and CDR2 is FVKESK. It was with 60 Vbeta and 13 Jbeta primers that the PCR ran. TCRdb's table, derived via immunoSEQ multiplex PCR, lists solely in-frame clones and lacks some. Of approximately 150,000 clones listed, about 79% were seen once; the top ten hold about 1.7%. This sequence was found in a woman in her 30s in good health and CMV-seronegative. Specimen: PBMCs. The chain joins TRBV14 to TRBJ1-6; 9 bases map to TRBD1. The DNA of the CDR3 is TGTGCCAGCAGCTCTAGGTTGGACAGGGGTAATTCACCCCTCCACTTT. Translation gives CASSSRLDRGNSPLHF.